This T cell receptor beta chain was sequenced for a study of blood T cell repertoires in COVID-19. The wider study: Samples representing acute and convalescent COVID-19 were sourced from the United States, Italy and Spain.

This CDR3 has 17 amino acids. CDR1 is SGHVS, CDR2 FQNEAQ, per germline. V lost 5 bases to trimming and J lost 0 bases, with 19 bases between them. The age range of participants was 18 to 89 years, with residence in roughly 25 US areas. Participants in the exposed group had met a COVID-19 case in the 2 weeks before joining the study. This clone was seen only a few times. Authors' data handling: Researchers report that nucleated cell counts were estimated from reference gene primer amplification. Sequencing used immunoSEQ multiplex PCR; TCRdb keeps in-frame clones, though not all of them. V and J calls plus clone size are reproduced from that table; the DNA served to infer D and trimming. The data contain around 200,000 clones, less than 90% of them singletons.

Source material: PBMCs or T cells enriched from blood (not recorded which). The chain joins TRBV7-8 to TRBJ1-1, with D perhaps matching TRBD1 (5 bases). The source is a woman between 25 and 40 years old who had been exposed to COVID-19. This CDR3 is CASSGGETGAMNTEAFF. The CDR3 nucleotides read TGTGCCAGCAGCGGGGGGGAGACTGGGGCAATGAACACTGAAGCTTTCTTT.